The text below deals with one TCR beta chain. The data were taken from a study of T cell changes during pregnancy in multiple sclerosis. Sequenced by immunoSEQ multiplex PCR; TCRdb stores in-frame clones only, minus some. The sample has roughly 46,000 clones; approximately 94% are singletons. V dropped 0 bases and J dropped 1 base, with 7 bases sitting between them. CDR1 LGHNA and CDR2 YNFKEQ come from the germline V gene. The CDR3 is made up of 14 amino acids. Here the sequenced sample was CD8+ T cells from peripheral blood mononuclear cells, taken in the first trimester of pregnancy. The chain combines TRBV4-2 with TRBJ2-7; TRBD1 is a possible D gene (6 bases). The source is a female donor with multiple sclerosis, enrolled in a pregnancy study. The CDR3 coding sequence is TGTGCCAGCAGCCAAGAGGACAGTTCCTACGAGCAGTACTTC. Its translation is CASSQEDSSYEQYF.